The 32 T cell receptor beta chains listed next were all sequenced from one sample in a study of blood T cell repertoires in COVID-19. Profiled with immunoSEQ multiplex PCR; TCRdb holds only in-frame clones, not every one. The sample includes about 380,000 clones, 70% to 90% seen only once; the top ten take more than 1%. Sequences were obtained from PBMCs or T cells enriched from blood (not recorded which). These receptors were obtained from a woman aged 18 to 35 who had recovered from COVID-19.

The CDR3 nucleotides read TGTGCCAGCAGTGCCAAAGGGGGAAGGGTAGGTTACAATGAGCAGTTCTTC. Translated, it gives CASSAKGGRVGYNEQFF. The rearrangement links TRBV6-1 to TRBJ2-1; D is possibly TRBD1 (6 bases). The CDR3 spans 17 residues. Trimming pared 4 bases from V and 4 bases from J, leaving 20 bases between. Germline V gene data show CDR1 as MNHNS and CDR2 as SASEGT.

This chain uses TRBV2 with TRBJ1-5; weak D call: TRBD1 (5 bases). The germline gives CDR1 SNHLY, CDR2 FYNNEI. This CDR3 is 13 amino acids long. V was trimmed by 3 bases and J by 8 bases, leaving 11 bases between them. CDR3 sequence reads: CASSEGPGEPQHF. The CDR3 DNA reads TGTGCCAGCAGTGAGGGGCCCGGAGAGCCCCAGCATTTT.

The chain carries TRBV4-3 and TRBJ2-3, with D possibly matching TRBD1 (5 bases). V was shortened by 2 bases and J by 4 bases, with 13 bases between the two germline ends. CDR1 is LGHNA and CDR2 is YSLEER in the germline V gene. The CDR3 sequence is 15 residues long. The CDR3 nucleotides read TGCGCCAGCAGCCAAAACGCGGCAGGGCCAGATACGCAGTATTTT. This codes for CASSQNAAGPDTQYF.

V usage is TRBV18 and J usage is TRBJ1-4; D call uncertain. The CDR3 has 14 residues. Trimming pared 1 base from V and 0 bases from J, leaving 3 bases between. Germline CDR1 and CDR2: KGHSH and LQKENI. The CDR3 is CASSPLSTNEKLFF. In DNA, the CDR3 is TGTGCCAGCTCACCACTCTCAACTAATGAAAAACTGTTTTTT.

The CDR3 nucleotides read TGTGCCAGCTCACCAACGCTGACTAGCGGGGGGAGTAAGACCCAGTACTTC. This sequence encodes CASSPTLTSGGSKTQYF. The genes are TRBV18 and TRBJ2-5, with 13 bases fitting TRBD2. The CDR3 is 17 residues long. With 2 bases clipped from V and 6 bases from J, the junction kept 9 bases outside the gene matches. Per germline, CDR1 KGHSH and CDR2 LQKENI.

The chain couples TRBV11-2 to TRBJ1-2; D possibly corresponds to TRBD1 (5 bases). The CDR3 extends over 14 amino acids. Germline values: CDR1 SGHAT, CDR2 FQNNGV. V lost 4 bases to trimming and J lost 2 bases, with 11 bases between them. The CDR3 coding sequence is TGTGCCAGCAGCTCTCGACAGCACAACTATGGCTACACCTTC. This encodes CASSSRQHNYGYTF. The full variable domain, in which reference TRBV11-2 and TRBJ1-2 provide the parts outside the CDR3, is EAGVAQSPRYKIIEKRQSVAFWCNPISGHATLYWYQQILGQGPKLLIQFQNNGVVDDSQLPKDRFSAERLKGVDSTLKIQPAKLEDSAVYLCASSSRQHNYGYTFGSGTRLTVV.

This clone was detected once. CDR3 loop: CASSFDRGHTIYF. For the CDR3, the DNA is TGTGCCAGCAGCTTCGACAGGGGCCACACCATATATTTT. This rearrangement joins TRBV7-4 to TRBJ1-3; 8 bases match TRBD1. Germline values: CDR1 SGHVT, CDR2 SQSDAQ. Trimming at V came to 3 bases and at J to 8 bases, leaving 3 bases not matched to a gene. The CDR3 length is 13 residues. The variable domain in full, with the rest retrieved from reference TRBV7-4 and TRBJ1-3, is GAGVSQSPRYKVAKRGRDVALRCDSISGHVTLYWYRQTLGQGSEVLTYSQSDAQRDKSGRPSGRFSAERPERSVSTLKIQRTEQGDSAVYLCASSFDRGHTIYFGEGSWLTVV.

The sample holds a few counts of this clone. The chain links TRBV3-1 (or the pseudogene TRBV3-2) to TRBJ1-2; 8 bases are shared with TRBD1. The V gene end was trimmed by 3 bases and the J gene end by 4 bases; junction bases not matched to a gene: 10. Germline CDR1 and CDR2: LGHDT and YNNKEL (reference sequence). The CDR3 consists of 16 residues. Here the CDR3 DNA reads TGTGCCAGCAGCCACCCGAAACAGGGGGTCGCCTATGGCTACACCTTC. Encoded protein: CASSHPKQGVAYGYTF.

The V gene is TRBV4-1, the J gene TRBJ1-2, with D hard to call. Germline V gene lookup returns CDR1 MGHRA and CDR2 YSYEKL. The CDR3 loop spans 15 amino acids. Trimming shortened V by 0 bases and J by 10 bases, and 18 bases separated the two germline ends. The CDR3 DNA follows: TGCGCCAGCAGCCAAGATCGGGTCGCTTCCTCGGCCTACACCTTC. Translated: CASSQDRVASSAYTF.

In its sample, this clone was seen once. The V and J genes are TRBV3-1 (or the pseudogene TRBV3-2) and TRBJ2-2; TRBD1 aligns across 8 bases. CDR1 LGHDT and CDR2 YNNKEL come from the germline V gene (reference sequence). Trimming removed 0 bases from V and 5 bases from J; junction bases left unmatched: 8. CDR3 length: 17 residues. For the CDR3, the DNA is TGTGCCAGCAGCCAAGATTACCGGACAGGGAGGACCGGGGAGCTGTTTTTT. Encoded protein: CASSQDYRTGRTGELFF.

The V gene is TRBV2, the J gene TRBJ2-7; TRBD2 aligns across 9 bases. V was clipped by 4 bases and J by 2 bases; unmatched bases: 6. Germline assignment: CDR1 SNHLY and CDR2 FYNNEI. The CDR3 is made up of 15 amino acids. CDR3 in amino acids: CASSGRSGGTYEQYF. DNA of the CDR3: TGTGCCAGCAGTGGGCGGAGCGGGGGGACCTACGAGCAGTACTTC.

The chain links TRBV5-4 to TRBJ1-1; D unclear. With 2 bases removed from V and 1 base from J, the gap between germline ends came to 12 bases. Germline V gene sequence: CDR1 SGHNT, CDR2 YYREEE (reference sequence). There are 15 residues in the CDR3. The CDR3 reads CASSFGSRGNTEAFF. The DNA of the CDR3 is TGTGCCAGCAGCTTCGGGTCCCGGGGGAACACTGAAGCTTTCTTT.

The J gene is TRBJ2-7, the V gene TRBV7-6; TRBD1 might be the D (5 bases). Germline-derived CDR1 and CDR2 are SGHVS and FNYEAQ. This CDR3 has 14 amino acids. V lost 5 bases and J lost 3, with 14 bases in between. The CDR3 region is CASSPRVGDYEQYF. CDR3 sequence (DNA): TGTGCCAGCAGCCCCCGCGTAGGGGACTACGAGCAGTACTTC.

The genes are TRBV24-1 and TRBJ2-3; no definite D call. This CDR3 spans 14 amino acids. Germline CDR1 reads KGHDR; CDR2 reads SFDVKD. V was trimmed by 4 bases and J by 0 bases, leaving 7 bases between them. CDR3 loop: CATSDSKSTDTQYF. CDR3 DNA sequence: TGTGCCACCAGTGACTCTAAAAGCACAGATACGCAGTATTTT.

On this clone itself: Compared with germline, one end of the junction differs, possibly owing to a read error. This rearrangement joins TRBV7-7 to TRBJ2-1; 13 bases align to TRBD2. Germline-derived CDR1 and CDR2 are SSHAT and FNYEAQ (reference sequence). The CDR3 covers 15 residues. CDR3 protein: CASSPGTSGVYEQFF. Written as DNA, the CDR3 is TGTGCTAGCAGCCCAGGGACTAGCGGGGTCTATGAGCAGTTCTTC.

The rearrangement joins TRBV6-4 to TRBJ1-1; the D is unclear. This CDR3 is built from 13 residues. CDR1 is MRHNA, CDR2 SNTAGT, per germline. V gave up 8 bases and J gave up 0 bases, with 10 bases separating them. The CDR3 loop reads CASSLGLNTEAFF. CDR3 in DNA: TGTGCCAGCTCACTAGGGCTGAACACTGAAGCTTTCTTT.

The gene calls are TRBV12-3 or TRBV12-4 and TRBJ2-1; 7 bases are shared with TRBD1. With V trimmed by 9 bases and J by 7 bases, 3 bases remained unmatched. The CDR3 loop spans 11 amino acids. This chain's CDR3 is CASKTGNEQFF. CDR3 sequence (DNA): TGTGCCAGTAAGACAGGGAATGAGCAGTTCTTC.

The J gene is TRBJ1-3, the V gene TRBV14, with TRBD1 matching 7 bases. Germline V gene sequence: CDR1 SGHDN, CDR2 FVKESK. This CDR3 is 15 amino acids long. The trim removed 2 bases at V and 2 bases at J, leaving 3 bases unmatched. The CDR3 DNA reads as TGTGCCAGCAGCCAAACCGGGACAGCTGGAAACACCATATATTTT. Its protein product is CASSQTGTAGNTIYF.

This chain uses TRBV5-6 with TRBJ1-3, with D maybe TRBD1 (5 bases). The germline gives CDR1 SGHDT, CDR2 YYEEEE. CDR3 size: 15 residues. V was cut by 2 bases and J by 0 bases, with 9 bases left in between. CDR3 in amino acids: CASSLSGHSGNTIYF. CDR3 DNA: TGTGCCAGCAGCTTAAGTGGACACTCTGGAAACACCATATATTTT.

The J gene is TRBJ2-3, the V gene TRBV11-2; 9 bases line up with TRBD2. This CDR3 has 19 residues. The V gene's germline CDR1 is SGHAT and CDR2 FQNNGV. V was clipped by 2 bases and J by 1 base; unmatched bases: 13. Here the CDR3 DNA reads TGTGCCAGCAGCTTATTAACATCTGCGGGGGGGCGTGGCACAGATACGCAGTATTTT. Translated: CASSLLTSAGGRGTDTQYF.

The rearrangement links TRBV7-6 to TRBJ1-2; maybe TRBD1 (6 bases). Germline lookup yields CDR1 SGHVS and CDR2 FNYEAQ. CDR3 length equals 15 residues. V was shortened by 5 bases and J by 3 bases, with 16 bases between the two germline ends. CDR3 sequence: CASSVLRDTHYGYTF. The CDR3 DNA is TGTGCCAGCAGCGTGCTCCGGGACACTCACTATGGCTACACCTTC.

The chain joins TRBV6-1 to TRBJ1-2; D is ambiguous. The germline CDR1 and CDR2 sequences are MNHNS and SASEGT. The CDR3 has 11 amino acids. The CDR3 reads CAAADPYGYTF. Here the CDR3 DNA reads TGTGCGGCGGCAGATCCCTATGGCTACACCTTC.

The gene calls are TRBV6-4 and TRBJ2-1, with 8 bases that match TRBD2. The V and J ends lost 2 bases and 3 bases, in that order; junction bases with no gene match: 3. This CDR3 is 15 amino acids long. Germline CDR1 is MRHNA and CDR2 is SNTAGT. The CDR3 DNA is TGTGCCAGCAGTGACGGACGGGGGGGCTACAATGAGCAGTTCTTC. Its protein is CASSDGRGGYNEQFF.

The chain couples TRBV6-5 to TRBJ1-2, with 8 positions matching TRBD1. CDR1 and CDR2 (germline): MNHEY, SVGAGI. The CDR3 is 14 residues long. The ends lost 6 bases at V and 8 bases at J; junction bases unmatched: 11. In DNA form, the CDR3 reads TGTGCCAGCAGCAGGACAGGGACTTCTCGCGGCTACACCTTC. Residues: CASSRTGTSRGYTF.

This clone was observed a single time. V usage is TRBV6-5 and J usage is TRBJ1-1; possibly TRBD1 for D (5 bases). The V gene lost 2 bases and the J gene lost 3 bases, with 10 bases spanning the gap. In germline, CDR1 is MNHEY, CDR2 SVGAGI. CDR3 length: 14 residues. The DNA for the CDR3 is TGTGCCAGCAGTTACGGTCGGGGGGACACTGAAGCTTTCTTT. Amino acid sequence: CASSYGRGDTEAFF.

The V gene is TRBV10-2, the J gene TRBJ1-1; D might be TRBD1 (6 bases). The CDR3 loop spans 13 amino acids. Germline lookup yields CDR1 WSHSY and CDR2 SAAADI. The V gene lost 5 bases and the J gene lost 8 bases, with 15 bases spanning the gap. DNA of the CDR3: TGCGCCAGCAGTCTTGGGGGGGCGGAGGAAGCTTTCTTT. This codes for CASSLGGAEEAFF.

This sequence joins TRBV5-1 and TRBJ2-5; D call uncertain. The CDR3 has 14 amino acids. Deletions cut 0 bases from V and 3 bases from J, with 9 bases between. CDR1 and CDR2 from the germline V gene are SGHRS and YFSETQ. CDR3 sequence: CASSLVATEETQYF. The CDR3 DNA reads as TGCGCCAGCAGCTTGGTCGCAACTGAAGAGACCCAGTACTTC.

This chain joins TRBV4-1 and TRBJ1-5; D remains ambiguous. Germline CDR1 is MGHRA and CDR2 is YSYEKL. The CDR3 has 17 residues. V lost 0 bases, J lost 3 bases, and 15 bases lay in between. Here the CDR3 DNA reads TGCGCCAGCAGCCAAGATCCTCCCGGGTTGATCAATCAGCCCCAGCATTTT. Amino acid sequence: CASSQDPPGLINQPQHF.

The CDR3 sequence: CASSFHRDPPYEQYF. The CDR3 bases are TGCGCCAGCAGCTTCCACAGGGATCCTCCCTACGAGCAGTACTTC. The J gene is TRBJ2-7, the V gene TRBV5-1; possible D gene TRBD1, 6 bases. V shed 2 bases and J shed 2 bases, with 14 bases lying between them. The CDR3 contains 15 residues. Looked up from germline, CDR1 is SGHRS and CDR2 is YFSETQ.

V usage is TRBV4-1 and J usage is TRBJ1-1; a possible D gene is TRBD1 (5 bases). V gave up 4 bases and J gave up 1 base, with 7 bases separating them. The germline V gene encodes CDR1 MGHRA and CDR2 YSYEKL. The CDR3 consists of 13 residues. CDR3 residues: CASSPGGNTEAFF. The CDR3 nucleotides are TGCGCCAGCAGCCCCGGGGGGAACACTGAAGCTTTCTTT.

The V and J genes are TRBV2 and TRBJ2-3; a possible D gene is TRBD2 (8 bases). Germline CDR1 and CDR2: SNHLY and FYNNEI. V lost 10 bases and J lost 5, with 19 bases in between. This CDR3 region has 14 residues. In DNA, the CDR3 is TGTGCCAAAGCGGGGGACAGTCAAAGAGATACGCAGTATTTT. Its translation: CAKAGDSQRDTQYF.

A note on this clone: Other DNA sequences of this sample code for an identical CDR3. This chain uses TRBV30 with TRBJ1-1; TRBD1 matches at 10 bases. The junction had 2 bases not matched to a gene; V was cut back by 3 bases and J by 4 bases. The CDR3 loop spans 13 amino acids. Germline V gives CDR1 GTSNPN, CDR2 SVGIG (reference sequence). The CDR3 protein is CAWSGQGGTEAFF. The CDR3 region has the DNA TGTGCCTGGAGCGGACAGGGGGGCACTGAAGCTTTCTTT. The whole variable domain, remainder taken from reference TRBV30 and TRBJ1-1, is SQTIHQWPATLVQPVGSPLSLECTVEGTSNPNLYWYRQAAGRGLQLLFYSVGIGQISSEVPQNLSASRPQDRQFILSSKKLLLSDSGFYLCAWSGQGGTEAFFGQGTRLTVV.